Below are 9 T cell receptor beta chains sequenced from a single sample in a study of response to subunit inactivated influenza vaccine. TCRdb used MiXCR to reprocess the RT-PCR reads, holding one entry per CDR3 protein. The data show about 650,000 distinct CDR3 sequences, less than 15% seen once. Sequencing used PBMCs from blood, obtained 14 days before vaccination. These receptors were obtained from a man aged 45-65 years who received an inactivated influenza vaccine.

There are a few counts of this clonotype. This sequence joins TRBV29-1 and TRBJ2-2; tentative D call: TRBD1 (5 bases). V was cut by 7 bases and J by 0 bases, with 9 bases left in between. This CDR3 comprises 13 residues. The germline V gene encodes CDR1 SQVTM and CDR2 ANQGSEA. The CDR3 reads CSARTPNTGELFF. CDR3 sequence (DNA): TGCAGCGCCCGGACACCGAACACCGGGGAGCTGTTTTTT.

V gene TRBV6-2 or TRBV6-3 combines with J gene TRBJ1-5; D is ambiguous. The CDR3 is 13 residues long. V was cut by 2 bases and J by 6 bases, with 8 bases left in between. Germline V gene sequence: CDR1 MNHEY, CDR2 SVGEGT. The CDR3 nucleotides are TGTGCCAGCAGTTACGATGGGGTTCAGCCCCAGCATTTT. Its translation: CASSYDGVQPQHF.

This chain links TRBV15 with TRBJ2-5; no reliable D call. Deletions cut 0 bases from V and 2 bases from J, with 7 bases between. The V gene's germline CDR1 is LNHNV and CDR2 YYDKDF (reference sequence). The CDR3 spans 14 residues. This CDR3 reads CATSRDNWQETQYF. The CDR3 DNA is TGTGCCACCAGCAGAGACAATTGGCAAGAGACCCAGTACTTC.

The table lists this clonotype with a few counts. For the CDR3, the DNA is TGTGCCAGCAGCTTAGCACTAGCGAACACCGGGGAGCTGTTTTTT. It specifies CASSLALANTGELFF. The chain joins TRBV7-6 to TRBJ2-2; a possible D gene is TRBD2 (5 bases). The V end was cut by 0 bases, the J end by 0 bases, with 5 bases between. The CDR3 covers 15 residues. CDR1 and CDR2 (germline): SGHVS, FNYEAQ.

The CDR3 sequence is CSATGLGEQFF. CDR3 nucleotide sequence: TGCAGTGCTACCGGCCTAGGGGAGCAGTTCTTC. The V and J genes are TRBV20-1 and TRBJ2-1; D unclear. CDR3 length equals 11 residues. The germline V and J ends were trimmed by 4 bases and 10 bases, with 11 bases remaining between them. Germline CDR1 is DFQATT and CDR2 is SNEGSKA (reference sequence).

This clonotype was recorded many times. The chain carries TRBV28 and TRBJ1-5, with 7 nucleotides matching TRBD1. Germline CDR1 and CDR2: MDHEN and SYDVKM. The CDR3 totals 17 residues. V shed 3 bases, J shed 0 bases, and the junction held 8 bases outside the gene matches. The CDR3 here is CASSLLGGSISNQPQHF. DNA for the CDR3: TGTGCCAGCAGTTTGTTAGGGGGCTCGATTAGCAATCAGCCCCAGCATTTT.

The CDR3 coding sequence is TGTGCCAGCAGCGGTAGCGATGAGCAGTTCTTC. As protein: CASSGSDEQFF. The V gene is TRBV9, the J gene TRBJ2-1; maybe TRBD2 (5 bases). The V end was cut by 3 bases, the J end by 8 bases, with 6 bases between. Germline V gives CDR1 SGDLS, CDR2 YYNGEE. The CDR3 covers 11 residues.

The V call is TRBV14, the J call TRBJ2-3; possibly TRBD2 for D (5 bases). CDR1 and CDR2 (germline): SGHDN, FVKESK. V gave up 7 bases and J gave up 6 bases, with 17 bases separating them. The CDR3 has 14 residues. CDR3 in DNA: TGTGCCAGCAAGCTGGCGGGCCGATCGGATACGCAGTATTTT. This encodes CASKLAGRSDTQYF.

The rearrangement uses TRBV2 and TRBJ2-2, with 9 positions matching TRBD1. V lost 3 bases to trimming and J lost 5 bases; unmatched junction nucleotides: 7. CDR1 is SNHLY and CDR2 is FYNNEI in the germline V gene. The CDR3 is 16 amino acids. CDR3 sequence (DNA): TGTGCCAGCAGTGAGGGACAGGGACGGAGGACCGGGGAGCTGTTTTTT. Its translation: CASSEGQGRRTGELFF.